The 20 T cell receptor beta chains presented below share a single source sample, sequenced in a study of OX40 agonist ivuxolimab in advanced cancers. Libraries were prepared by immunoSEQ multiplex PCR; TCRdb keeps only in-frame clonotypes and omits some of them. The table records approximately 80,000 clones, 90% of them present only once. Sample: CD4+ or CD8+ T cells sorted from blood, taken in a trial of the OX40 agonist ivuxolimab. These receptors were taken from an adult with an advanced solid tumor such as melanoma, head and neck, liver or kidney cancer.

This sequence joins TRBV19 and TRBJ2-6; D is perhaps TRBD1 (6 bases). CDR3 length: 14 residues. V shed 10 bases and J shed 4 bases, with 14 bases lying between them. The germline CDR1 and CDR2 sequences are LNHDA and SQIVND (reference sequence). The CDR3 coding sequence is TGTGCCACCCAACAGGGAACCGGGGCCAACGTCCTGACTTTC. This sequence encodes CATQQGTGANVLTF.

The chain couples TRBV7-2 to TRBJ1-2, with 8 bases fitting TRBD1. This CDR3 has 16 residues. Germline-derived CDR1 and CDR2 are SGHTA and FQGNSA. V shed 1 base and J 4 bases; nucleotides not matched to a gene: 8. CDR3 DNA: TGTGCCAGCAGCTTAGAACTTGGACAGGGAGCCTATGGCTACACCTTC. This sequence encodes CASSLELGQGAYGYTF.

The DNA of the CDR3 is TGCAGCGTTTTACAGGGGGCCACAGATACGCAGTATTTT. Translating gives CSVLQGATDTQYF. The chain has TRBV29-1 and TRBJ2-3; 9 bases agree with TRBD1. J lost 2 bases, V lost 5 bases, and 2 bases had no gene match. This CDR3 is 13 amino acids long. Looked up from germline, CDR1 is SQVTM and CDR2 is ANQGSEA.

This clone showed up just once. CDR3 DNA sequence: TGTGCCAGCCGCTTTCAGGCGGGCACTGAAGCTTTCTTT. As protein: CASRFQAGTEAFF. This chain joins TRBV19 and TRBJ1-1; D gene ambiguous. V was cut by 9 bases and J by 4 bases, with 15 bases left in between. The CDR3 loop spans 13 amino acids. Germline CDR1 reads LNHDA; CDR2 reads SQIVND (reference sequence).

The chain carries TRBV30 and TRBJ2-3; 8 bases match TRBD2. Germline CDR1 and CDR2: GTSNPN and SVGIG (reference sequence). The V segment lost 4 bases and the J segment 2 bases; nucleotides outside the gene matches: 11. This CDR3 has 16 residues. Here the CDR3 reads CAWITSGFLNTDTQYF. The DNA of the CDR3 is TGTGCCTGGATAACTAGCGGCTTCTTGAACACAGATACGCAGTATTTT. The entire variable domain, with the rest obtained from reference TRBV30 and TRBJ2-3, is as follows: SQTIHQWPATLVQPVGSPLSLECTVEGTSNPNLYWYRQAAGRGLQLLFYSVGIGQISSEVPQNLSASRPQDRQFILSSKKLLLSDSGFYLCAWITSGFLNTDTQYFGPGTRLTVL.

The chain recombines TRBV7-2 with TRBJ1-2, with D tentatively TRBD1 (5 bases). Germline-derived CDR1 and CDR2 are SGHTA and FQGNSA. V was cut by 4 bases and J by 5 bases, with 8 bases left in between. The CDR3 has 12 residues. The CDR3 nucleotides read TGTGCCAGCAGCTACCCAGGGTATGGCTACACCTTC. Amino acid sequence: CASSYPGYGYTF.

CDR3 DNA: TGCGCCAGCCAGAGGGGAAGCGGGGGCACAGATACGCAGTATTTT. It encodes CASQRGSGGTDTQYF. The chain joins TRBV10-1 to TRBJ2-3; 7 nucleotides match TRBD2. Germline V gene data show CDR1 as WNHNN and CDR2 as SYGVQD (reference sequence). The length of the CDR3 is 15 residues. J gave up 1 base and V 8 bases, and 9 bases lay outside the gene matches.

V gene TRBV18 combines with J gene TRBJ1-1; no reliable D call. CDR1 KGHSH and CDR2 LQKENI come from the germline V gene. Trimming took off 1 base at V and 3 bases at J, with 12 bases between the two ends. The CDR3 is 15 amino acids. This chain's CDR3 is CASSPQEGADTEAFF. The CDR3 DNA sequence: TGTGCCAGCTCACCACAGGAAGGCGCGGACACTGAAGCTTTCTTT.

J is TRBJ1-6 and V is TRBV2; the D is unclear. Germline loops: CDR1 SNHLY, CDR2 FYNNEI. The CDR3 totals 13 residues. The V and J ends lost 8 bases and 5 bases respectively, with 10 bases between them. The CDR3 nucleotides are TGTGCCAGCCTAGAAAGGGATAATTCACCCCTCCACTTT. Translated: CASLERDNSPLHF.

The V call is TRBV27, the J call TRBJ1-4, with 7 bases lining up with TRBD1. The germline V gene has CDR1 MNHEY and CDR2 SMNVEV (reference sequence). Trimming at V came to 6 bases and at J to 3 bases, leaving 10 bases not matched to a gene. This CDR3 is 16 amino acids long. CDR3 DNA: TGTGCCAGCAGCCCGACAGGGAGGAGAGCTAATGAAAAACTGTTTTTT. This encodes CASSPTGRRANEKLFF. Full variable domain (missing parts from reference TRBV27 and TRBJ1-4): EAQVTQNPRYLITVTGKKLTVTCSQNMNHEYMSWYRQDPGLGLRQIYYSMNVEVTDKGDVPEGYKVSRKEKRNFPLILESPSPNQTSLYFCASSPTGRRANEKLFFGSGTQLSVL.

This rearrangement joins TRBV5-6 to TRBJ2-3; D possibly corresponds to TRBD2 (5 bases). V lost 2 bases and J lost 5, with 9 bases in between. Germline lookup yields CDR1 SGHDT and CDR2 YYEEEE. The CDR3 consists of 13 residues. The DNA for the CDR3 is TGTGCCAGCAGCTTACCCGGGGTAGATACGCAGTATTTT. Encoded protein: CASSLPGVDTQYF.

The chain recombines TRBV16 with TRBJ2-7, with a weak D call TRBD2 (6 bases). This CDR3 has 15 amino acids. Germline CDR1 and CDR2: KGHSY and FQNENV. V gave up 0 bases and J gave up 5 bases, with 14 bases separating them. This chain's CDR3 is CASSQSNYGGNEQYF. For the CDR3, the DNA is TGTGCCAGCAGCCAATCTAATTATGGGGGGAACGAGCAGTACTTC. The variable domain in full, with the rest retrieved from reference TRBV16 and TRBJ2-7, is GEEVAQTPKHLVRGEGQKAKLYCAPIKGHSYVFWYQQVLKNEFKFLISFQNENVFDETGMPKERFSAKCLPNSPCSLEIQATKLEDSAVYFCASSQSNYGGNEQYFGPGTRLTVT.

The rearrangement joins TRBV5-1 to TRBJ1-4; 7 bases are a match to TRBD1. Trimming at V came to 3 bases and at J to 4 bases, leaving 9 bases not matched to a gene. This CDR3 contains 16 residues. Germline V CDR1 and CDR2: SGHRS, YFSETQ. In nucleotides, the CDR3 is TGCGCCAGCAGCTCCACAGGGGCTTACGGTAATGAAAAACTGTTTTTT. Its protein is CASSSTGAYGNEKLFF.

This rearrangement joins TRBV27 to TRBJ2-3, with TRBD2 as a possible D gene (5 bases). CDR1 is MNHEY, CDR2 SMNVEV, per germline (reference sequence). The CDR3 is 14 amino acids. V was clipped by 6 bases and J by 5 bases, with 15 bases between them. The DNA for the CDR3 is TGTGCCAGCAGCCCCCAGCTCGGGGAAGATACGCAGTATTTT. The encoded protein is CASSPQLGEDTQYF.

This chain links TRBV5-1 with TRBJ2-3; 12 nucleotides align to TRBD2. Unmatched junction bases numbered 6, after V lost 4 bases and J lost 0 bases. Germline V CDR1 and CDR2: SGHRS, YFSETQ. The CDR3 length is 17 residues. The CDR3 sequence is CASSRGGLAGSTDTQYF. In DNA, the CDR3 is TGCGCCAGCAGCCGAGGAGGACTAGCGGGGAGCACAGATACGCAGTATTTT.

The chain recombines TRBV11-3 with TRBJ1-3; no definite D call. Germline CDR1 SGHNT, CDR2 YENEEA. Trimming took off 0 bases at V and 7 bases at J, with 4 bases between the two ends. CDR3 length: 12 amino acids. CDR3 sequence: CASSLDGNTIYF. In nucleotides, the CDR3 is TGTGCCAGCAGCTTAGATGGTAACACCATATATTTT.

This clone was picked up a small number of times. The chain is built from TRBV7-3 and TRBJ1-6; 7 nucleotides agree with TRBD1. Trimming removed 5 bases from V and 7 bases from J; junction bases left unmatched: 2. Germline V lookup: CDR1 SGHTA, CDR2 FQGTGA. The CDR3 has 13 amino acids. CDR3 sequence reads: CASSPGGNSPLHF. Written as DNA, the CDR3 is TGTGCCAGCAGCCCAGGGGGAAATTCACCCCTCCACTTT.

The CDR3 DNA sequence: TGTGCCAGTACCCGAGTAGGGACGGTGAACACTGAAGCTTTCTTT. Protein: CASTRVGTVNTEAFF. This chain connects TRBV19 to TRBJ1-1; tentative D call: TRBD1 (5 bases). Germline V CDR1 and CDR2: LNHDA, SQIVND (reference sequence). The CDR3 is 15 amino acids. Trimming removed 7 bases at V and 0 bases at J, with 15 bases between.

This clone was counted a few times. V is TRBV6-6 and J is TRBJ1-5; 8 nucleotides align to TRBD1. Germline V gives CDR1 MNHNY, CDR2 SVGAGI (reference sequence). The CDR3 extends over 13 amino acids. V shed 10 bases and J 4 bases; nucleotides not matched to a gene: 6. Here the CDR3 DNA reads TGTGCCATCACAGGGGGTTCTAATCAGCCCCAGCATTTT. Residues: CAITGGSNQPQHF.

This clone was recorded only once. The rearrangement uses TRBV2 and TRBJ1-2; D remains unclear. Germline CDR1 reads SNHLY; CDR2 reads FYNNEI. There are 14 residues in the CDR3. The V gene lost 5 bases and the J gene lost 2 bases, with 12 bases spanning the gap. This chain's CDR3 is CASSKQSINYGYTF. CDR3 DNA: TGTGCCAGCAGTAAACAGAGCATCAACTATGGCTACACCTTC.